This is a list of T cell receptor beta chains from one sample in a study of blood T cell repertoires in COVID-19. Method: immunoSEQ multiplex PCR; TCRdb's copy keeps in-frame clones and lacks some. This sample carries 250,000 to 300,000 clones, approximately 85% of them seen once, and the ten largest clones take roughly 0.8%. The specimen was peripheral blood. The receptors were gathered from a woman aged 25 to 39 with acute or convalescent COVID-19. CDR3s include the opening cysteine and the closing phenylalanine or tryptophan.

v_call,j_call,cdr3_aa
TRBV25-1,TRBJ2-3,CASSATGPDTQYF
TRBV5-1,TRBJ2-1,CASSFRGSSGDNEQFF
TRBV24-1,TRBJ2-7,CATSDSDRNYEQYF
TRBV6-1,TRBJ1-5,CASSELGAGVNQPQHF
TRBV6-5,TRBJ2-7,CASRPGGVYEQYF
TRBV29-1,TRBJ1-1,CSGRVRGVTFF
TRBV7-9,TRBJ2-5,CASSLERIKEETQYF
TRBV9,TRBJ1-5,CASSSGQANQPQHF
TRBV6-1,TRBJ1-3,CASSVGGVLSGNTIYF
TRBV6-5,TRBJ2-2,CASSLDRGTGELFF
TRBV7-2,TRBJ1-2,CASSPPTHIQYYGYTF
TRBV30,TRBJ2-7,CAWRSPGQLYEQYF
TRBV11-3,TRBJ2-7,CASSLGPARVYEQYF
TRBV21-1,TRBJ2-2,CASSNRGLYTGELFF
TRBV7-2,TRBJ2-7,CASSLVTGALSYEQYF
TRBV5-4,TRBJ1-2,CASSPGTGEVGGYTF
TRBV29-1,TRBJ2-7,CSVEAGSYEQYF
TRBV2,TRBJ2-7,CASSEQTQPSYEQYF
TRBV9,TRBJ1-6,CASTAVTGSPLHF
TRBV4-3,TRBJ2-7,CASSQVPTGASEQYF
TRBV7-9,TRBJ2-2,CASSWGQNTGELFF
TRBV15,TRBJ1-3,CATSSIQGAGNTIYF
TRBV11-1,TRBJ2-7,CASSLRDRRHEQYF
TRBV10-3,TRBJ2-5,CAISETGLASEYF
TRBV11-3,TRBJ2-7,CASSFLGQGAAYEQYF
TRBV18,TRBJ1-1,CASSRDRQGLNTEAFF
TRBV9,TRBJ2-7,CASSVGSRASYEQYF
TRBV6-6,TRBJ2-3,CASSYWLAGGLDTQYF
TRBV30,TRBJ2-3,CAWGPGGDTQYF
TRBV5-1,TRBJ2-1,CASRGMDFSSYNEQFF
TRBV6-4,TRBJ1-4,CASSDSRVARGPTNEKLFF
TRBV30,TRBJ1-4,CAWGRDRAEKLFF
TRBV29-1,TRBJ2-3,CSVGTGLGGDTQYF
TRBV21-1,TRBJ1-6,CASSLPGQGARANNSPLHF
TRBV27,TRBJ2-1,CASSFSGFSYNEQFF
TRBV9,TRBJ2-5,CASSLHGLAGEETQYF
TRBV9,TRBJ2-7,CASSVGQDYEQYF
TRBV3-1/TRBV3-2,TRBJ2-7,CASSQGFRTSGSYEQYF
TRBV14,TRBJ2-5,CASSHWTSGRQETQYF
TRBV4-1,TRBJ2-7,CASSQDRIVGTSDIYEQYF